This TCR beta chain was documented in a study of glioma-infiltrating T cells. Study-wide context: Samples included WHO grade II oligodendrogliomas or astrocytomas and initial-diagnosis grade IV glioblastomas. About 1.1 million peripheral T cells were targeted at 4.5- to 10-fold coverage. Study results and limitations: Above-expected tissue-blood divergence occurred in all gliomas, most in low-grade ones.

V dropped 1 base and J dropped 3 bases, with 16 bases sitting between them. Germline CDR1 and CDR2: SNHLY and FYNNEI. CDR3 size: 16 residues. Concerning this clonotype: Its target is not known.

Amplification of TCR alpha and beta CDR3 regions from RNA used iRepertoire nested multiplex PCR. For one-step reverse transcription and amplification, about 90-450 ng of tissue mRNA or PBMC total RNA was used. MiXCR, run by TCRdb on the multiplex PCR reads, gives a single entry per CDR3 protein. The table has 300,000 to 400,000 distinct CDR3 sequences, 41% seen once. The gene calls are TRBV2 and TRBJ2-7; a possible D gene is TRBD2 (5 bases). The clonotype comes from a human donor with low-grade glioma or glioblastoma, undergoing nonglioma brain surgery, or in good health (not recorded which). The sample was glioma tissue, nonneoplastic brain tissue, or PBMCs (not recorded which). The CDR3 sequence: CASSEDSSRRGYEQYF. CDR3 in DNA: TGTGCCAGCAGTGAAGATTCTAGCAGGAGAGGCTACGAGCAGTACTTC.